This record concerns one T cell receptor (beta chain) sequence. This sample stems from a study of T cell changes during pregnancy in multiple sclerosis. The table came from immunoSEQ multiplex PCR; TCRdb's copy has only in-frame clones and leaves some out. In the table there are around 75,000 clones, 75% to 95% of which are singletons. CDR1 is SGHVS, CDR2 FQNEAQ, per germline. This CDR3 has 16 residues. Germline trimming cut 3 bases from V and 6 bases from J; bases unmatched to any gene: 10. The source is a female donor in good health, enrolled as a control in a pregnancy study. Sequenced here: CD4+ T cells from peripheral blood mononuclear cells, sampled in the third trimester of pregnancy. The chain recombines TRBV7-8 with TRBJ2-1, with 8 bases identical to TRBD1. CDR3 sequence: CASSLVTGGLGNEQFF. DNA for the CDR3: TGTGCCAGCAGCTTGGTTACAGGGGGATTGGGCAATGAGCAGTTCTTC.